The present T cell receptor beta chain was sequenced within a study of identical twins. The study's findings and limits: Zero-insertion analyses were open to partial confounding by invariant MAIT and iNKT cells. The degree of excess twin sharing was weaker in beta out-of-frame sequences.

This clonotype was seen a handful of times. No antigen is known for it. The length of the CDR3 is 15 residues. V shed 4 bases and J shed 6 bases, with 14 bases lying between them. Germline V gene lookup returns CDR1 SGHDT and CDR2 YYEEEE. Template switching added a universal primer site, and cDNA bore unique molecular identifiers. TCRdb fed the 5' RACE reads into MiXCR, producing one record per CDR3 protein. The data contain fewer than 500,000 distinct CDR3 sequences, approximately 15% of them singletons. These data are also associated with another study on yellow fever vaccine responses in identical twins.

Sample: CD4+ T cells sorted from blood. This TCR was recovered from a woman aged 18 to 35 in good health. The chain combines TRBV5-6 with TRBJ1-6; D unclear. CDR3: CASSTLGGVNSPLHF. CDR3 DNA sequence: TGTGCCAGCAGCACCCTGGGTGGGGTTAATTCACCCCTCCACTTT.